This T cell receptor (beta chain) is from a study of shared clonotypes between healthy human individuals. The repertoire was sequenced with immunoSEQ multiplex PCR; TCRdb's copy has only in-frame clones and lacks some. The table includes about 1.5 million clones, around 98% detected once. This CDR3 has 12 amino acids. Germline V gives CDR1 MDHEN, CDR2 SYDVKM. V lost 4 bases and J 5 bases, leaving 9 bases between the germline ends. The source material was naive CD4+ T cells sorted from blood. The subset was: CD45RA+ positively selected. The chain recombines TRBV28 with TRBJ2-7; the D gene is possibly TRBD1 (5 bases). The receptor was derived from a man younger than 40 in good health. CDR3 residues: CASSSGIHEQYF. The CDR3 coding sequence is TGTGCCAGCAGTTCAGGGATCCACGAGCAGTACTTC.